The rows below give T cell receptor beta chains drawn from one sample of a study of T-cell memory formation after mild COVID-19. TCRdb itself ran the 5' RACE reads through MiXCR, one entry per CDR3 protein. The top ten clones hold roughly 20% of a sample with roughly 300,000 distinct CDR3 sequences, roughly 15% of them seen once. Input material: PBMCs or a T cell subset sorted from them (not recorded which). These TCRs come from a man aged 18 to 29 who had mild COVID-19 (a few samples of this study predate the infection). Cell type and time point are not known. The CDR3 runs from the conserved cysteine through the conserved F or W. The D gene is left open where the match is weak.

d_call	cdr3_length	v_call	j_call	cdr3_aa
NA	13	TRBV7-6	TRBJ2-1	CASSLRTLNEQFF
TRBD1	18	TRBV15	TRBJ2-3	CATSRGWLGTGSTDTQYF
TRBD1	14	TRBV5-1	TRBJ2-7	CASSYTFSGGEQYF
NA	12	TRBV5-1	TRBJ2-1	CASSLAGETQFF
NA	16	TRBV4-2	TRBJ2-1	CASSPHLWGAHNEQFF
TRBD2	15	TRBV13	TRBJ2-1	CASSLLAGGINEQFF
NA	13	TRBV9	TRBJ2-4	CASSVQGGNIQYF
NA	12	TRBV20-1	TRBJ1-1	CSAKGGETEAFF
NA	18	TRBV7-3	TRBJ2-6	CASSLTARDSSGANVLTF
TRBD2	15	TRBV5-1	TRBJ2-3	CASSFGTSGPDTQYF
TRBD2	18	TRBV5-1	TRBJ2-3	CASSLASVAGGPGDTQYF
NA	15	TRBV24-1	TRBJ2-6	CATSSGLDGANVLTF
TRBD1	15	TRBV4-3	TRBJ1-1	CASSQGLQGRTEAFF
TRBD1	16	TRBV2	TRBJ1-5	CASSEGTGNPSQPQHF
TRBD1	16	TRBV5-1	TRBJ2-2	CASSWGGQGSTGELFF
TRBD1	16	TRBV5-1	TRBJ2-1	CASSLVVGQGNNEQFF
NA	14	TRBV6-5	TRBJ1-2	CASSYSVLSYGYTF
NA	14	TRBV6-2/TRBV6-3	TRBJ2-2	CASTSTGNTGELFF
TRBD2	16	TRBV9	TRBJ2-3	CASSPAPAGVPDTQYF
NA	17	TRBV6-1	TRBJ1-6	CASSGRAAAVYNSPLHF
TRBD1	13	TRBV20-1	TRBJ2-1	CSADRGFYNEQFF
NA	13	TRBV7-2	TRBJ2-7	CATSAGPNYEQYF
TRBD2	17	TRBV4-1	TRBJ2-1	CASSRTHFMGGYNEQFF
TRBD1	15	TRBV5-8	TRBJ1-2	CASSLDDRGVDGYTF
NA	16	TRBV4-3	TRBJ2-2	CASSHDPGGRAGELFF
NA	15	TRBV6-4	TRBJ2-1	CASSIERSSYNEQFF
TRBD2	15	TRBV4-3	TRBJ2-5	CASSQRLAGGETQYF
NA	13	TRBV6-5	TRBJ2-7	CASSRTQQDEQYF
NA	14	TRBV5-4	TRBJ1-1	CASSLSGDHTEAFF
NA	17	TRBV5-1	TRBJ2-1	CASSPHANIGSYNEQFF
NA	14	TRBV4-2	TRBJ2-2	CASSRGAVTGELFF
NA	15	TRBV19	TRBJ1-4	CASSLPGNPAEKLFF
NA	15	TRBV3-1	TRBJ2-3	CASSQGGSGTDTQYF
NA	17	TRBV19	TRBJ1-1	CASKKKPPGGPAGEAFF
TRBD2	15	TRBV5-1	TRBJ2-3	CASSSGLAVTDTQYF
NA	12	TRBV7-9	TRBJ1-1	CASSSGRLEAFF
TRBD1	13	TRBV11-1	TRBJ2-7	CASSPGQALEQYF
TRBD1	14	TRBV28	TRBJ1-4	CASRQTGITEKLFF
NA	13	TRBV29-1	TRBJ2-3	CSVCTGSADTQYF
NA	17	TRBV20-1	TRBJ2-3	CSARDNTGGGGTDTQYF
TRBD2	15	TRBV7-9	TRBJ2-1	CALSSGGAVYNEQFF
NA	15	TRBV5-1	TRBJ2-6	CASSLLASGANVLTF
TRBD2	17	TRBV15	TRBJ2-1	CATSRDKTSGGIGEQFF
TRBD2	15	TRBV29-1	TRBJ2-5	CSVAFWGGTGETQYF
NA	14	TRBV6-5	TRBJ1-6	CASSRPDSYSPLHF
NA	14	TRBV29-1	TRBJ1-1	CSVDRTYPGTEAFF
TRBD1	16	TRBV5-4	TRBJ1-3	CASRPDRGSPGNTIYF
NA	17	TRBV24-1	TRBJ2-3	CATSDFPEGPSADTQYF
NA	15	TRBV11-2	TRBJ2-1	CASSWDVSTYNEQFF
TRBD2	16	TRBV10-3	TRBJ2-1	CAISGSTSGGANEQFF
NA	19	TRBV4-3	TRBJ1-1	CASSQEVFSSAGRAPEAFF
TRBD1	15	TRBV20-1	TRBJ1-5	CSAREPDRGRQPQHF
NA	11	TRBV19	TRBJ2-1	CASRRGDEQFF
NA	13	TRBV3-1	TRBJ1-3	CASSHSSGNTIYF
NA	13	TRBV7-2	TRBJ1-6	CASRRGNESPLHF
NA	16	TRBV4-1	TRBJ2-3	CASSQDLVGGPDTQYF
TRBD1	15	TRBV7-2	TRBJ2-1	CASSSGTGGHNEQFF
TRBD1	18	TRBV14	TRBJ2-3	CASSQVGLRDRGADTQYF